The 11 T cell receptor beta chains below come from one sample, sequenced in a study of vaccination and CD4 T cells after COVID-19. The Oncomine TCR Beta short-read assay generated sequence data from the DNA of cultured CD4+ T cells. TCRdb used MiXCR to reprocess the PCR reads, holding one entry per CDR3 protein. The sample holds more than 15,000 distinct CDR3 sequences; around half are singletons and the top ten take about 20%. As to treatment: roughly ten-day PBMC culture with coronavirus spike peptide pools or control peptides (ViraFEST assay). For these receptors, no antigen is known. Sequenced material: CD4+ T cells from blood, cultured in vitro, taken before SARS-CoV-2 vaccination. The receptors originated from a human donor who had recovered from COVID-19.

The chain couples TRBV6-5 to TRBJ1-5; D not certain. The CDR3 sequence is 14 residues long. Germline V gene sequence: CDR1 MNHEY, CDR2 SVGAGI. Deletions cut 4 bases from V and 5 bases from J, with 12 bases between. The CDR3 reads CASSSDGVYQPQHF. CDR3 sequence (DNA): TGTGCCAGCAGTTCGGACGGAGTGTATCAGCCCCAGCATTTT.

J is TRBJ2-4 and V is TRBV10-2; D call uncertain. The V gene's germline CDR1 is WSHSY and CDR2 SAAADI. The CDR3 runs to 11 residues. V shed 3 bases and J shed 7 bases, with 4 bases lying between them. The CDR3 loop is CASSDSNIQYF. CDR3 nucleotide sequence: TGCGCCAGCAGTGATTCGAACATTCAGTACTTC.

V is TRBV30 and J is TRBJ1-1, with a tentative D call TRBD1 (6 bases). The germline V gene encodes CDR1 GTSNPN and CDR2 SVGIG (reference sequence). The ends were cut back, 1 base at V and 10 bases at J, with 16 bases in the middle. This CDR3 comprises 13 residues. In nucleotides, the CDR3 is TGTGCCTGGAGTGGGGTTATCGGACAGATAGCTTTCTTT. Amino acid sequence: CAWSGVIGQIAFF.

The CDR3 nucleotides read TGTGCCATCAGTGAAGGGTGGGAGGGAGGAACAGATACGCAGTATTTT. Protein: CAISEGWEGGTDTQYF. The chain uses TRBV10-3 and TRBJ2-3; 7 nucleotides align to TRBD2. With V trimmed by 3 bases and J by 3 bases, 9 bases remained unmatched. The CDR3 covers 16 residues. Germline-derived CDR1 and CDR2 are ENHRY and SYGVKD.

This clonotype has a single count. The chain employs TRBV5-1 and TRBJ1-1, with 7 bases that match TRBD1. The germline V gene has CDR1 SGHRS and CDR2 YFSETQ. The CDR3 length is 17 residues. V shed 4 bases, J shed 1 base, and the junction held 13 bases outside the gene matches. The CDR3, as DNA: TGCGCCAGCAGCGGACGACAACCCAGGGGGGAGAACACTGAAGCTTTCTTT. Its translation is CASSGRQPRGENTEAFF.

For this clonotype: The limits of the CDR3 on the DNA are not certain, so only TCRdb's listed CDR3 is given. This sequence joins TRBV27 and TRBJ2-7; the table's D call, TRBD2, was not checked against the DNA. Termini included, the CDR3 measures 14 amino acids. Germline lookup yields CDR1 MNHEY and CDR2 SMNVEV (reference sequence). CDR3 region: CASSSSTSGTEQYF.

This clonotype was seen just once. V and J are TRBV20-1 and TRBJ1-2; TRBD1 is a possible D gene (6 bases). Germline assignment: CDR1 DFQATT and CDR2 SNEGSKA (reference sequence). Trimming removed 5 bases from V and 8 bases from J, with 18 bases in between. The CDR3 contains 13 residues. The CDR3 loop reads CSAQRQDIAGYTF. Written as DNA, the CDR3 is TGCAGTGCTCAGAGACAGGACATAGCGGGCTACACCTTC.

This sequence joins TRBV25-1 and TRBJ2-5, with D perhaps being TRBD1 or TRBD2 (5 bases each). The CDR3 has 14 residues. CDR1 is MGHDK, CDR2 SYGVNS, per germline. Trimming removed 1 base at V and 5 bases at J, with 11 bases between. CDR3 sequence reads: CASSESGRDETQYF. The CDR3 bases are TGTGCCAGCAGTGAATCGGGCCGGGACGAGACCCAGTACTTC.

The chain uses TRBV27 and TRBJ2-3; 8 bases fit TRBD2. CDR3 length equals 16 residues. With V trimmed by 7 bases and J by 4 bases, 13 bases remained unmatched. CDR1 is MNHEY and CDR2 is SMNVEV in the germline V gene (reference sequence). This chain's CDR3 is CASTPRGREGPDTQYF. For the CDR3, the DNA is TGTGCCAGCACCCCCCGGGGACGGGAGGGCCCAGATACGCAGTATTTT.

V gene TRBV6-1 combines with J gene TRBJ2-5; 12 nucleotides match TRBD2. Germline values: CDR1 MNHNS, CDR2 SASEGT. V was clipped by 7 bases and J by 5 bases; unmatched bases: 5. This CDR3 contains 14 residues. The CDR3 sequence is CASTGLAGGETQYF. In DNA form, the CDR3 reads TGTGCCAGCACAGGGCTAGCGGGGGGGGAGACCCAGTACTTC.

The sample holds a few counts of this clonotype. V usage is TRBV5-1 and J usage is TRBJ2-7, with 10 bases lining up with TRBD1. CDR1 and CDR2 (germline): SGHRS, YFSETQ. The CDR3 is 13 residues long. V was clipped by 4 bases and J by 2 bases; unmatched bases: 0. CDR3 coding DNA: TGCGCCAGCAGCGGACAGGGGGCCTACGAGCAGTACTTC. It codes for CASSGQGAYEQYF.